This TCR beta chain was recovered during a study of blood T cells in healthy people across ages. This clonotype was observed a few times. Peripheral blood from each donor was collected in a volume of about 9.9 milliliters. A second 7 to 11 cycle PCR used barcoded and J-beta primers. TCRdb re-analysed the 5' RACE reads in MiXCR, keeping a single row per CDR3 protein. The profile shows some 710,000 distinct CDR3 sequences, 20% to 25% of them singletons. The V and J ends lost 3 bases and 4 bases, in that order; junction bases with no gene match: 12. The CDR3 is 17 residues long. CDR1 and CDR2 (germline): LGHDT, YNNKEL (reference sequence).

Material: blood. The rearrangement joins TRBV3-1 to TRBJ2-5; 9 bases are shared with TRBD2. This clonotype originated in a man between 65 and 80 years old in good health. CDR3 bases: TGTGCCAGCAGCCAGGGTTTACTAGCGGGTGGTGGAGAGACCCAGTACTTC. Its translation: CASSQGLLAGGGETQYF.